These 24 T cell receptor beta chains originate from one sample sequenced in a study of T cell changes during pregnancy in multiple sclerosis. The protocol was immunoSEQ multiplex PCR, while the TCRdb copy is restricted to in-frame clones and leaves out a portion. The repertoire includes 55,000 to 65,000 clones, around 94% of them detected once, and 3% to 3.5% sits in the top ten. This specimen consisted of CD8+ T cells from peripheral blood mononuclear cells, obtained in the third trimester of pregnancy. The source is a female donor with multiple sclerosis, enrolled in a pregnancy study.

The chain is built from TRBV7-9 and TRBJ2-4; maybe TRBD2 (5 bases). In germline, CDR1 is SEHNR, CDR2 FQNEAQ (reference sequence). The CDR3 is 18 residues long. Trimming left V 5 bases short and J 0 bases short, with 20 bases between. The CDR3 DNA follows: TGTGCCAGCAGCCCCCCCTCGGCGGCGGGCGTAGCCAAAAACATTCAGTACTTC. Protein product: CASSPPSAAGVAKNIQYF.

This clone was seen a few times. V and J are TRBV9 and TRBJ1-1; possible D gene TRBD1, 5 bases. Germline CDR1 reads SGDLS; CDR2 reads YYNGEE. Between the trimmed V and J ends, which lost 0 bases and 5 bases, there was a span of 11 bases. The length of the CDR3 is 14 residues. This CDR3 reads CASSVEGGGTEAFF. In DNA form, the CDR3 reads TGTGCCAGCAGCGTAGAGGGCGGGGGGACTGAAGCTTTCTTT.

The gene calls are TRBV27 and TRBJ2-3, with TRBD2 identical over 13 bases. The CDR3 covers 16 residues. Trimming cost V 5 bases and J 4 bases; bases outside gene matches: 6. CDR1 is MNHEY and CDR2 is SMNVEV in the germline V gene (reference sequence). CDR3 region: CASSPLLAGGPDTQYF. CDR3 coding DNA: TGTGCCAGCAGTCCCCTACTAGCGGGAGGGCCAGATACGCAGTATTTT.

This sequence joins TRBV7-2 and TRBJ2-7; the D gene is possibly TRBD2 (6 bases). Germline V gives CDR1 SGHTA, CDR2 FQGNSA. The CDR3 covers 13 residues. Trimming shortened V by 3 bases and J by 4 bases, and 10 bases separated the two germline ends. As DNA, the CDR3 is TGTGCCAGCAGCTTCGGTGCGGGGTACGAGCAGTACTTC. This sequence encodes CASSFGAGYEQYF.

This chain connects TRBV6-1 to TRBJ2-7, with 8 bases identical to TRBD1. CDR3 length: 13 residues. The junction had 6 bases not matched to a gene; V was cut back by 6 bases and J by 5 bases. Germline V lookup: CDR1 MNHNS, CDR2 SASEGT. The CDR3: CASSGTGLNEQYF. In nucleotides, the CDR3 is TGTGCCAGCAGCGGGACAGGTCTCAACGAGCAGTACTTC.

The CDR3 here is CASAGQGLNTEAFF. As DNA, the CDR3 is TGTGCCAGCGCCGGACAGGGGCTGAACACTGAAGCTTTCTTT. This chain links TRBV28 with TRBJ1-1, with 9 positions matching TRBD1. Germline CDR1 is MDHEN and CDR2 is SYDVKM. The ends lost 8 bases at V and 0 bases at J; junction bases unmatched: 4. The CDR3 covers 14 residues.

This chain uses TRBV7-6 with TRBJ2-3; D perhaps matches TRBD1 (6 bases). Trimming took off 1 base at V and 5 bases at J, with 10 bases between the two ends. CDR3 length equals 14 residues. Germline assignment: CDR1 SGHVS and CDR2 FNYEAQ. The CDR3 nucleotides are TGTGCCAGCAGCTTAGTCCTACAGGGAGATACGCAGTATTTT. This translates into CASSLVLQGDTQYF.

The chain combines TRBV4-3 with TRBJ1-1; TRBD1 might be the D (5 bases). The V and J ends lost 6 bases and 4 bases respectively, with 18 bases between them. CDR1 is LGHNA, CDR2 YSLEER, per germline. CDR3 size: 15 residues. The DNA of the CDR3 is TGCGCCAGCAGTCCCTTATCGGGGGGAGGCACTGAAGCTTTCTTT. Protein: CASSPLSGGGTEAFF.

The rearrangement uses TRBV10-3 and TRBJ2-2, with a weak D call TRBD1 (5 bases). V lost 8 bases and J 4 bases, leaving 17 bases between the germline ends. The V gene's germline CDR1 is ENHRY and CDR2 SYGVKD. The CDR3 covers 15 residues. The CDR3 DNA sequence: TGTGCCATCTCAGGGTGGGCCTCGGGCACCGGGGAGCTGTTTTTT. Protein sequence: CAISGWASGTGELFF.

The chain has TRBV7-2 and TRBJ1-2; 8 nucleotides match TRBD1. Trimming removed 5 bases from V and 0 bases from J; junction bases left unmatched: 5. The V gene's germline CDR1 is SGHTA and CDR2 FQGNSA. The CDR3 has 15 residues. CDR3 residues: CASSETGVANYGYTF. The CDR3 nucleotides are TGTGCCAGCAGCGAGACAGGGGTGGCTAACTATGGCTACACCTTC.

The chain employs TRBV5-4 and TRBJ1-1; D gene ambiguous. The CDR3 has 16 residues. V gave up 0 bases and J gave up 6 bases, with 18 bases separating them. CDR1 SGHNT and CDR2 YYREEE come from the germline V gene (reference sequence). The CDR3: CASSLDRTGFGAEAFF. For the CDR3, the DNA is TGTGCCAGCAGCTTGGATCGCACGGGGTTTGGTGCTGAAGCTTTCTTT.

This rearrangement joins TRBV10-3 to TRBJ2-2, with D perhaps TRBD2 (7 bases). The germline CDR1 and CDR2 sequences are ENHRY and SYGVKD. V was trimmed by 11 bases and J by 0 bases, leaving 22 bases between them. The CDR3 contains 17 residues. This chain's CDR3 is CAVPGGLAETNTGELFF. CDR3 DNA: TGTGCCGTCCCGGGGGGCCTAGCGGAGACGAACACCGGGGAGCTGTTTTTT.

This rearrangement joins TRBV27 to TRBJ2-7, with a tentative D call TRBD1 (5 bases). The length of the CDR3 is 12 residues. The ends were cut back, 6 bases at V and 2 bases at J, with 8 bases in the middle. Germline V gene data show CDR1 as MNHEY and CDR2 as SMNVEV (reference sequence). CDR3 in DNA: TGTGCCAGCAGCGAACAGGCCTACGAGCAGTACTTC. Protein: CASSEQAYEQYF.

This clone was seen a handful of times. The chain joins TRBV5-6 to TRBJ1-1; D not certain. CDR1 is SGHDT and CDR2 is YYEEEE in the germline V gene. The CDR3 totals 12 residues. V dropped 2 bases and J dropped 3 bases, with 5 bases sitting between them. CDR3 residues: CASSFQDTEAFF. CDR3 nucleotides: TGTGCCAGCAGCTTCCAGGACACTGAAGCTTTCTTT.

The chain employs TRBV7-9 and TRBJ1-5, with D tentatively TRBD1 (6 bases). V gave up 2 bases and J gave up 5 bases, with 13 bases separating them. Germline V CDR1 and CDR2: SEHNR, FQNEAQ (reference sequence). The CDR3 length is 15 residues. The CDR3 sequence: CASSLFQGSDQPQHF. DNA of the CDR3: TGTGCCAGCAGCTTATTCCAGGGGTCTGATCAGCCCCAGCATTTT.

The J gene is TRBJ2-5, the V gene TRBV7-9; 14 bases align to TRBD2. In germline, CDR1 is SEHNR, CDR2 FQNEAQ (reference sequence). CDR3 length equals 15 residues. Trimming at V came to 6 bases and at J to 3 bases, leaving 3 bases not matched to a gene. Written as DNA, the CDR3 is TGTGCCAGCAGTAAGGGACTAGCGGGAGAAGAGACCCAGTACTTC. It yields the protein CASSKGLAGEETQYF.

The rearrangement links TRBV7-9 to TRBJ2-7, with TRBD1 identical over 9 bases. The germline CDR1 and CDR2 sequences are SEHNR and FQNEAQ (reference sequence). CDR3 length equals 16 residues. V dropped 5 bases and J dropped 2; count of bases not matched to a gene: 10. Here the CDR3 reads CASSPSGTGPTYEQYF. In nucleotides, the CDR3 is TGTGCCAGCAGCCCCTCCGGGACAGGGCCAACCTACGAGCAGTACTTC.

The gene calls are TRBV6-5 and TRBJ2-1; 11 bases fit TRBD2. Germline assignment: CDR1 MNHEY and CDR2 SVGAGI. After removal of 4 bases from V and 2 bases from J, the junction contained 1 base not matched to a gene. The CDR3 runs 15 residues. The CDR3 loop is CASSLAGGPYNEQFF. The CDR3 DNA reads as TGTGCCAGCAGTTTAGCGGGAGGGCCCTACAATGAGCAGTTCTTC.

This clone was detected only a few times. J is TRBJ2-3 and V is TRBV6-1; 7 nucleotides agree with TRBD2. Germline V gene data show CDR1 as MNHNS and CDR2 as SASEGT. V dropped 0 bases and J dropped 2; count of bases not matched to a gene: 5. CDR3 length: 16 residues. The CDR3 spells CASSEAGGGATDTQYF. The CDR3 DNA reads TGTGCCAGCAGTGAAGCGGGCGGGGGAGCCACAGATACGCAGTATTTT.

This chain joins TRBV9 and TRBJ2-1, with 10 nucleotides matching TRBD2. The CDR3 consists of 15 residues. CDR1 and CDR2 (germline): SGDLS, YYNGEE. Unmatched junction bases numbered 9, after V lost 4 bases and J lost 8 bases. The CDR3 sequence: CASSFRAGGPDEQFF. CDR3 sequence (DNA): TGTGCCAGCAGCTTCAGAGCGGGAGGGCCGGATGAGCAGTTCTTC.

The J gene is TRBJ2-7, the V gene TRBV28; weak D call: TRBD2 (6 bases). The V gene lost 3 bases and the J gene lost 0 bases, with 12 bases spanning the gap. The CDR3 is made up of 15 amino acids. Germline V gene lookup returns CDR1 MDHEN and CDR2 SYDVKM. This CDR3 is CASSLGPGLSYEQYF. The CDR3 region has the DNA TGTGCCAGCAGTTTGGGGCCGGGACTCTCCTACGAGCAGTACTTC. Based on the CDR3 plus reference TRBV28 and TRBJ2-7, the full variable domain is DVKVTQSSRYLVKRTGEKVFLECVQDMDHENMFWYRQDPGLGLRLIYFSYDVKMKEKGDIPEGYSVSREKKERFSLILESASTNQTSMYLCASSLGPGLSYEQYFGPGTRLTVT.

This CDR3 reads CASSDSPGQGDSPLHF. CDR3 nucleotides: TGTGCCAGCAGTGACTCTCCGGGACAGGGGGATTCACCCCTCCACTTT. The V call is TRBV6-4, the J call TRBJ1-6; 11 bases are shared with TRBD1. CDR1 and CDR2 (germline): MRHNA, SNTAGT. This CDR3 has 16 amino acids. The V gene end was trimmed by 0 bases and the J gene end by 8 bases; junction bases not matched to a gene: 3.

CDR3 sequence reads: CASSFGTSGWDEQFF. The CDR3 nucleotides read TGTGCCAGCAGTTTCGGGACTAGCGGTTGGGATGAGCAGTTCTTC. J is TRBJ2-1 and V is TRBV27, with 11 bases aligning to TRBD2. CDR3 length equals 15 residues. Germline CDR1 and CDR2: MNHEY and SMNVEV (reference sequence). With 3 bases clipped from V and 8 bases from J, the junction kept 6 bases outside the gene matches.

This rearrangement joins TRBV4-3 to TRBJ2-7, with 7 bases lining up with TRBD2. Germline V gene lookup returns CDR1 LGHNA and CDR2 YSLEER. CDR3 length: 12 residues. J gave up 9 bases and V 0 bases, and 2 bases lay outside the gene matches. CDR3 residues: CASSQDGGGQYF. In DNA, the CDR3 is TGCGCCAGCAGCCAAGATGGGGGGGGGCAGTACTTC.